Listed below are T cell receptor beta chains from one sample, sequenced in a study of blood T cells in healthy people across ages. TCRdb passed the 5' RACE reads through MiXCR, listing each CDR3 protein once. The sample includes approximately 1.5 million distinct CDR3 sequences, 40% to 45% seen only once; the top ten take about 4%. Sequencing was carried out using blood. Source of these receptors: a young woman in good health. The CDR3 runs from the conserved cysteine through the conserved F or W. A D gene is named only where the DNA matches it firmly. Clone size appears in some rows only: once, few, many, or a class for an expanded clone.

j_call: TRBJ1-4
clone_size: .
d_call: TRBD1
v_call: TRBV18
cdr3_aa: CASSLGQDLFEKLFF
cdr3_nt: TGTGCCAGCTCACTTGGACAGGATCTGTTTGAAAAACTGTTTTTT

j_call: TRBJ1-3
clone_size: .
d_call: TRBD1
v_call: TRBV7-9
cdr3_aa: CASSGDREINTIYF
cdr3_nt: TGTGCCAGCAGCGGGGACAGGGAGATAAACACCATATATTTT

j_call: TRBJ2-1
clone_size: .
d_call: .
v_call: TRBV4-1
cdr3_aa: CASSQHPPVAATDNEQFF
cdr3_nt: TGCGCCAGCAGCCAGCATCCCCCTGTTGCGGCTACTGACAATGAGCAGTTCTTC

j_call: TRBJ2-1
clone_size: .
d_call: TRBD2
v_call: TRBV20-1
cdr3_aa: CSARDPRSSGGRDEQFF
cdr3_nt: TGCAGTGCTAGAGACCCCCGGAGTAGCGGGGGGCGTGATGAGCAGTTCTTC

j_call: TRBJ2-7
clone_size: .
d_call: .
v_call: TRBV9
cdr3_aa: CASSEGGALNYEQYF
cdr3_nt: TGTGCCAGCAGCGAGGGGGGGGCCCTTAACTACGAGCAGTACTTC

j_call: TRBJ1-1
clone_size: many
d_call: .
v_call: TRBV5-1
cdr3_aa: CASSYDGGNTEAFF
cdr3_nt: TGCGCCAGCAGCTACGACGGGGGGAACACTGAAGCTTTCTTT

j_call: TRBJ2-5
clone_size: once
d_call: TRBD1
v_call: TRBV5-8
cdr3_aa: CASSLGTGTAPRETQYF
cdr3_nt: TGTGCCAGCAGCTTGGGGACTGGGACAGCGCCTCGAGAGACCCAGTACTTC

j_call: TRBJ2-7
clone_size: .
d_call: .
v_call: TRBV29-1
cdr3_aa: CSVEPTGAREQYF
cdr3_nt: TGCAGCGTTGAACCGACAGGCGCTCGGGAGCAGTACTTC

j_call: TRBJ2-3
clone_size: .
d_call: .
v_call: TRBV20-1
cdr3_aa: CSARPVTRALTDTQYF
cdr3_nt: TGCAGTGCTAGACCTGTGACTAGAGCCTTAACAGATACGCAGTATTTT

j_call: TRBJ1-4
clone_size: few
d_call: TRBD1
v_call: TRBV4-1
cdr3_aa: CASSRPGQLNEKLFF
cdr3_nt: TGCGCCAGCAGCCGACCGGGACAGCTTAATGAAAAACTGTTTTTT

j_call: TRBJ1-5
clone_size: .
d_call: .
v_call: TRBV24-1
cdr3_aa: CATSSGTANQPQHF
cdr3_nt: TGTGCCACCAGTTCCGGGACGGCCAATCAGCCCCAGCATTTT

j_call: TRBJ2-1
clone_size: once
d_call: .
v_call: TRBV5-1
cdr3_aa: CASSLVPPGAGSSYNEQFF
cdr3_nt: TGCGCCAGCAGCTTGGTGCCTCCGGGCGCGGGAAGCTCCTACAATGAGCAGTTCTTC

j_call: TRBJ2-3
clone_size: .
d_call: .
v_call: TRBV12-3/TRBV12-4
cdr3_aa: CASNGGPGTDTQYF
cdr3_nt: TGTGCCAGCAACGGGGGGCCGGGAACAGATACGCAGTATTTT

j_call: TRBJ1-2
clone_size: many
d_call: .
v_call: TRBV27
cdr3_aa: CASSPSDRRTNYGYTF
cdr3_nt: TGTGCCAGCAGTCCCTCGGACCGACGAACTAACTATGGCTACACCTTC

j_call: TRBJ2-3
clone_size: .
d_call: .
v_call: TRBV5-6
cdr3_aa: CASSLFQGHTDTQYF
cdr3_nt: TGTGCCAGCAGCTTGTTCCAGGGACACACAGATACGCAGTATTTT

j_call: TRBJ2-5
clone_size: .
d_call: .
v_call: TRBV3-1
cdr3_aa: CASSPNRREYNEQYF
cdr3_nt: TGTGCCAGCAGCCCTAACCGTCGGGAATACAATGAGCAGTACTTC

j_call: TRBJ1-1
clone_size: few
d_call: TRBD1
v_call: TRBV4-3
cdr3_aa: CASSQAGTGGTEAFF
cdr3_nt: TGCGCCAGCAGCCAGGCCGGGACAGGGGGCACTGAAGCTTTCTTT

j_call: TRBJ2-3
clone_size: once
d_call: .
v_call: TRBV20-1
cdr3_aa: CSASPQADTDAQYF
cdr3_nt: TGCAGTGCTAGCCCACAGGCGGACACAGATGCGCAGTATTTT

j_call: TRBJ2-1
clone_size: few
d_call: TRBD1
v_call: TRBV27
cdr3_aa: CASSYRGAAYNEQFF
cdr3_nt: TGTGCCAGCAGTTACAGGGGCGCGGCTTACAATGAGCAGTTCTTC

j_call: TRBJ1-2
clone_size: .
d_call: .
v_call: TRBV5-1
cdr3_aa: CACSLDSPNYGYTF
cdr3_nt: TGCGCCTGCAGCTTGGACAGTCCTAACTATGGCTACACCTTC

j_call: TRBJ2-2
clone_size: .
d_call: .
v_call: TRBV25-1
cdr3_aa: CASHATNTGELFF
cdr3_nt: TGTGCCAGCCACGCTACGAACACCGGGGAGCTGTTTTTT

j_call: TRBJ2-7
clone_size: .
d_call: TRBD1
v_call: TRBV7-2
cdr3_aa: CASSFQQGLYEQYF
cdr3_nt: TGTGCCAGCAGCTTTCAACAGGGGCTCTACGAGCAGTACTTC

j_call: TRBJ2-1
clone_size: many
d_call: .
v_call: TRBV29-1
cdr3_aa: CSVGRDNEQFF
cdr3_nt: TGCAGCGTTGGTCGGGACAATGAGCAGTTCTTC

j_call: TRBJ2-1
clone_size: .
d_call: TRBD1
v_call: TRBV5-1
cdr3_aa: CASSLRGQGANEQFF
cdr3_nt: TGCGCCAGCAGCTTGAGGGGACAGGGGGCAAATGAGCAGTTCTTC

j_call: TRBJ2-1
clone_size: .
d_call: TRBD2
v_call: TRBV20-1
cdr3_aa: CSARDMWTSGSYNEQFF
cdr3_nt: TGCAGTGCTAGAGATATGTGGACTAGCGGTTCCTACAATGAGCAGTTCTTC

j_call: TRBJ2-7
clone_size: few
d_call: TRBD2
v_call: TRBV20-1
cdr3_aa: CSASASGGAYEQYF
cdr3_nt: TGCAGTGCTAGCGCTAGCGGGGGAGCCTACGAGCAGTACTTC

j_call: TRBJ2-7
clone_size: .
d_call: .
v_call: TRBV12-3/TRBV12-4
cdr3_aa: CASTWDSHEQYF
cdr3_nt: TGTGCCAGCACTTGGGATTCTCACGAGCAGTACTTC

j_call: TRBJ2-5
clone_size: .
d_call: TRBD2
v_call: TRBV6-6
cdr3_aa: CASRGLAGVSETQYF
cdr3_nt: TGTGCCAGCAGAGGACTAGCGGGAGTCTCCGAGACCCAGTACTTC

j_call: TRBJ1-5
clone_size: few
d_call: .
v_call: TRBV4-3
cdr3_aa: CASSQDVQGGQPQHF
cdr3_nt: TGCGCCAGCAGCCAAGATGTACAGGGTGGTCAGCCCCAGCATTTT

j_call: TRBJ2-1
clone_size: few
d_call: .
v_call: TRBV29-1
cdr3_aa: CSGGRGTDNEQFF
cdr3_nt: TGCAGCGGGGGTCGGGGTACGGACAATGAGCAGTTCTTC

j_call: TRBJ2-3
clone_size: few
d_call: .
v_call: TRBV7-2
cdr3_aa: CARPNSVGLGLDTQYF
cdr3_nt: TGTGCCAGGCCCAACAGTGTGGGGCTTGGTTTAGATACGCAGTATTTT

j_call: TRBJ1-2
clone_size: .
d_call: .
v_call: TRBV4-1
cdr3_aa: CASSQAPTNYGYTF
cdr3_nt: TGCGCCAGCAGCCAAGCCCCGACTAACTATGGCTACACCTTC

j_call: TRBJ1-1
clone_size: .
d_call: .
v_call: TRBV29-1
cdr3_aa: CSVEGGGHVNTEAFF
cdr3_nt: TGCAGCGTTGAAGGGGGGGGGCATGTGAACACTGAAGCTTTCTTT